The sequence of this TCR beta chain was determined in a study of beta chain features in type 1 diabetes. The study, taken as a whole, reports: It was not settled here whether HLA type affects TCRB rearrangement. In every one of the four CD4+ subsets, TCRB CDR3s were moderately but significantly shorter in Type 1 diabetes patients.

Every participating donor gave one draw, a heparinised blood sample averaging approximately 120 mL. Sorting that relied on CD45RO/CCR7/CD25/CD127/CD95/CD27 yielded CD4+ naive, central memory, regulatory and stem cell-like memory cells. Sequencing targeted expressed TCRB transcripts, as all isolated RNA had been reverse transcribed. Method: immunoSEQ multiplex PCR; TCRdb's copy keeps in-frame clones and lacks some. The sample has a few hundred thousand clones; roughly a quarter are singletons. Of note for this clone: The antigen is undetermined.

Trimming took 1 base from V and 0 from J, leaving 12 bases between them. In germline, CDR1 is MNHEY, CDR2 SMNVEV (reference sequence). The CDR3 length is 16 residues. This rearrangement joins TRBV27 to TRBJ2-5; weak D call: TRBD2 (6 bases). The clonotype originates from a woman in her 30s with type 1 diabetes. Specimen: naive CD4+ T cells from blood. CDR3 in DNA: TGTGCCAGCAGTTTATGGGCCCGGGACTACCAAGAGACCCAGTACTTC. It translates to CASSLWARDYQETQYF.